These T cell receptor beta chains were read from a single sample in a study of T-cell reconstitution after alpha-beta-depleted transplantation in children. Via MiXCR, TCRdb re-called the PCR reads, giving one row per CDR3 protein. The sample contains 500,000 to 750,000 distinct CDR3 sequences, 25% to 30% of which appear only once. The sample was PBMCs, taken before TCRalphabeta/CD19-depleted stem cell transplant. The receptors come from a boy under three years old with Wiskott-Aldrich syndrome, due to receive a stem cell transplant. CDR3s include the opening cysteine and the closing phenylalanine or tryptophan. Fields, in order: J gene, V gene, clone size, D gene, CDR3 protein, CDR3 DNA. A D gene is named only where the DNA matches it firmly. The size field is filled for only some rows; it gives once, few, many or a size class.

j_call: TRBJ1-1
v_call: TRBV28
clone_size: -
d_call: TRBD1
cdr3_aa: CASSQGARPEAFF
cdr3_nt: TGTGCCAGCAGTCAGGGGGCTCGGCCTGAAGCTTTCTTT

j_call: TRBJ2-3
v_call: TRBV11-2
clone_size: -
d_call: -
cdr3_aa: CASSLRTVPIDTQYF
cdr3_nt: TGTGCCAGCAGCTTAAGGACAGTCCCCATAGATACGCAGTATTTT

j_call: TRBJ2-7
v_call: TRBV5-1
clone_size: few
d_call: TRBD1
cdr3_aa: CASSSTRKTGQIYEQYF
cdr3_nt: TGCGCCAGCAGCTCGACAAGAAAAACGGGACAGATCTACGAGCAGTACTTC

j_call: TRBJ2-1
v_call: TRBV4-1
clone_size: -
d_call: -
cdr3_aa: CASSQDTGSLEQFF
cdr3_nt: TGCGCCAGCAGCCAAGACACTGGGTCTCTTGAGCAGTTCTTC

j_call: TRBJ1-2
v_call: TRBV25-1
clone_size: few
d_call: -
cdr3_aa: CASSIGANYGYTF
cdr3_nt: TGTGCCAGCAGTATCGGGGCTAACTATGGCTACACCTTC

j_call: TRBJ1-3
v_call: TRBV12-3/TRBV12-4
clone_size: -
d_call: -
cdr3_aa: CVSGGGSGNTIYF
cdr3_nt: TGTGTCAGCGGGGGGGGCTCTGGAAACACCATATATTTT

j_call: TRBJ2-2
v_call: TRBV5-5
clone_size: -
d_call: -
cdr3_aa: CASSFGRNANTGELFF
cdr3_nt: TGTGCCAGCAGTTTCGGACGGAACGCGAACACCGGGGAGCTGTTTTTT

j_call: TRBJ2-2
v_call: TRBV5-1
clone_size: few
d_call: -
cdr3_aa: CASSFGDAITGELFF
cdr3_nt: TGCGCCAGCAGCTTCGGGGACGCTATCACCGGGGAGCTGTTTTTT

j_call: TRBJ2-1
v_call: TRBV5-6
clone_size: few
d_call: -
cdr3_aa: CASSKLGRRGDGSYNEQFF
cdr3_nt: TGTGCCAGCAGCAAACTGGGGCGGAGGGGGGATGGCTCCTACAATGAGCAGTTCTTC

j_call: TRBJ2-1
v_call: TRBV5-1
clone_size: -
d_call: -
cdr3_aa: CASSLSRGNNEQFF
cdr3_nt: TGCGCCAGCAGCTTGTCTAGGGGAAACAATGAGCAGTTCTTC

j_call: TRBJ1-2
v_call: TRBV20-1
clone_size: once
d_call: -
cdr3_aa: CSARLRDIYGYTF
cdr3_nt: TGCAGTGCTAGACTAAGGGACATTTATGGCTACACCTTC

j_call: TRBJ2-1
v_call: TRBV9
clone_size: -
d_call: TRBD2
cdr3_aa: CASSDQSLAGVRDEQFF
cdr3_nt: TGTGCCAGCAGCGACCAGTCACTAGCGGGGGTTAGAGATGAGCAGTTCTTC

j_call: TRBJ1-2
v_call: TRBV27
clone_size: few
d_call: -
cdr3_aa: CASSFRGHDYGYTF
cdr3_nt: TGTGCCAGCAGTTTTCGGGGGCATGACTATGGCTACACCTTC

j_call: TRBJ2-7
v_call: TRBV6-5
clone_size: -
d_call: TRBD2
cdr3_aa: CASSYGGSDEQYF
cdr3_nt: TGTGCCAGCAGTTATGGCGGGAGCGACGAGCAGTACTTC

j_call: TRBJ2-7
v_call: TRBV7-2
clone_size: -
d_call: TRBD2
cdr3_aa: CASSLGGTSGYEQYF
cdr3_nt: TGTGCCAGCAGCTTAGGGGGGACTAGCGGGTACGAGCAGTACTTC

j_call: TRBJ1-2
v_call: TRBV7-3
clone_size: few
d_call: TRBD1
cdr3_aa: CASSGTGGPHYGYTF
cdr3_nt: TGTGCCAGCAGCGGAACAGGGGGCCCCCACTATGGCTACACCTTC

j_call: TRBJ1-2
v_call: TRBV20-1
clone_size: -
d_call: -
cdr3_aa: CSAGPRAFYGYTF
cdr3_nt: TGCAGTGCAGGGCCGCGGGCTTTCTATGGCTACACCTTC

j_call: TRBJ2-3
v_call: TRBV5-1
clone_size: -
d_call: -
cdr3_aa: CASSSHRGGDTQYF
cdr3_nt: TGCGCCAGCAGCTCCCACAGGGGAGGGGATACGCAGTATTTT